This TCR beta chain was captured by sequencing in a study of blood T cell repertoires in COVID-19. The junction had 6 bases not matched to a gene; V was cut back by 1 base and J by 3 bases. Germline V lookup: CDR1 MRHNA, CDR2 SNTAGT. CDR3 length equals 16 residues. Here immunoSEQ multiplex PCR was the method, and the copy in TCRdb shows in-frame clones only, minus some. Counted here are some 220,000 clones, approximately 81% occurring once; the ten biggest clones make up 15% to 20%. The chain carries TRBV6-4 and TRBJ2-1, with 7 bases identical to TRBD2. The sequenced material came from peripheral blood. This receptor was taken from a woman at least 80 years old with active or convalescent COVID-19. CDR3 sequence: CASSDWGGRVYNEQFF. Written as DNA, the CDR3 is TGTGCCAGCAGTGACTGGGGTGGGAGGGTCTACAATGAGCAGTTCTTC.